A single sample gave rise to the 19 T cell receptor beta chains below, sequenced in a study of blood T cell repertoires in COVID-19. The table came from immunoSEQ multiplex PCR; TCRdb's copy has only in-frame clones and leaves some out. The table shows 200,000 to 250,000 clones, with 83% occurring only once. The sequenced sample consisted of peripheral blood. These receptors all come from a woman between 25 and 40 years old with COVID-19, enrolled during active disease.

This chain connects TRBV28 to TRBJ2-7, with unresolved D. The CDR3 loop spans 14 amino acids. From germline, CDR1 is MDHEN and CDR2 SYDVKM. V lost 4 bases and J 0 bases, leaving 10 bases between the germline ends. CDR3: CASSSPDNSYEQYF. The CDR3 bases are TGTGCCAGCAGTTCCCCCGACAACTCCTACGAGCAGTACTTC.

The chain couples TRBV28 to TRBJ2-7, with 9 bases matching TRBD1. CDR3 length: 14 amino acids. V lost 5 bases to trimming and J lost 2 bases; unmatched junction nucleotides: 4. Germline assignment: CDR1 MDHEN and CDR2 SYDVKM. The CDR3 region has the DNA TGTGCCAGCAGTCCCAGGACAGGGGCCTACGAGCAGTACTTC. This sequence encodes CASSPRTGAYEQYF.

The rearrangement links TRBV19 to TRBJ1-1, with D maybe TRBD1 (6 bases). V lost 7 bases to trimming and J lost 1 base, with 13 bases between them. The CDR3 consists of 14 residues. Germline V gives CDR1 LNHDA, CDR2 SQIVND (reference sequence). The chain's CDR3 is CASIQGRRNTEAFF. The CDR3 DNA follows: TGTGCCAGTATCCAGGGGCGACGGAACACTGAAGCTTTCTTT. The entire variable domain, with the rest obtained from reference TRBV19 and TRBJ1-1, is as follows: DGGITQSPKYLFRKEGQNVTLSCEQNLNHDAMYWYRQDPGQGLRLIYYSQIVNDFQKGDIAEGYSVSREKKESFPLTVTSAQKNPTAFYLCASIQGRRNTEAFFGQGTRLTVV.

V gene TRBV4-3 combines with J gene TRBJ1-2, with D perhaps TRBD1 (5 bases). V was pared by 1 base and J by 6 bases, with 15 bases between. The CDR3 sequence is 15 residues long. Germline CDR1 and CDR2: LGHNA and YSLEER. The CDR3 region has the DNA TGCGCCAGCAGCCAAGGTTGGGGGGTTTTTGATGGCTACACCTTC. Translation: CASSQGWGVFDGYTF.

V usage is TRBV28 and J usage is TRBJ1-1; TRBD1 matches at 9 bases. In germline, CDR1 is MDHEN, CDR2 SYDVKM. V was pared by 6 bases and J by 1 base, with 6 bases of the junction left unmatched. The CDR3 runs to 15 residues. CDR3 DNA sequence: TGTGCCAGCAGGGACAGGGGTCGGGGGAACACTGAAGCTTTCTTT. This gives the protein CASRDRGRGNTEAFF.

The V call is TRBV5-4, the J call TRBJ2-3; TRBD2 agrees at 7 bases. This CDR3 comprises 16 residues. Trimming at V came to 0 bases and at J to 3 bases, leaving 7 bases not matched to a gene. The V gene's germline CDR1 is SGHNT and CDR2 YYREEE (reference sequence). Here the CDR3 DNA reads TGTGCCAGCAGCTTGGGCCTCGGGGGGAGGACAGATACGCAGTATTTT. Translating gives CASSLGLGGRTDTQYF. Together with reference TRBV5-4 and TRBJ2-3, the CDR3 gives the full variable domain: ETGVTQSPTHLIKTRGQQVTLRCSSQSGHNTVSWYQQALGQGPQFIFQYYREEENGRGNFPPRFSGLQFPNYSSELNVNALELDDSALYLCASSLGLGGRTDTQYFGPGTRLTVL.

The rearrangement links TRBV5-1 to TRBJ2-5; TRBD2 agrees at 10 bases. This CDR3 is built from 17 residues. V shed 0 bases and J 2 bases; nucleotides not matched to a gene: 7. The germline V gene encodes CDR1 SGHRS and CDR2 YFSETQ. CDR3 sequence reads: CASSLGVAGGPQETQYF. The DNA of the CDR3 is TGCGCCAGCAGCTTGGGAGTAGCGGGGGGACCTCAAGAGACCCAGTACTTC.

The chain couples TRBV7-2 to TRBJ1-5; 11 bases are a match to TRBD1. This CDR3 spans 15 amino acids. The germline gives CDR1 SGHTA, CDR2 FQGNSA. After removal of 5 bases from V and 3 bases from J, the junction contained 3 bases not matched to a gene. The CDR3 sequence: CASSRDRGINQPQHF. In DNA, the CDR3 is TGTGCCAGCAGCAGGGACAGGGGGATCAATCAGCCCCAGCATTTT.

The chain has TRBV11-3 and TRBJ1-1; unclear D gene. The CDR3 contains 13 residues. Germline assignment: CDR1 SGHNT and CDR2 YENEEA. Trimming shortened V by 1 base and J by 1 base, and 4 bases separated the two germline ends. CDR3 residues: CASSLGGNTEAFF. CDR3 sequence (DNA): TGTGCCAGCAGCTTAGGAGGGAACACTGAAGCTTTCTTT.

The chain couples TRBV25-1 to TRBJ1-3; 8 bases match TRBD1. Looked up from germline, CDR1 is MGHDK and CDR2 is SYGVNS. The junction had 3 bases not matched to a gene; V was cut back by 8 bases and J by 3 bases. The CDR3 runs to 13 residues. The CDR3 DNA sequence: TGTGCCAGCCTGGACAGGGTTGGAAACACCATATATTTT. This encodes CASLDRVGNTIYF.

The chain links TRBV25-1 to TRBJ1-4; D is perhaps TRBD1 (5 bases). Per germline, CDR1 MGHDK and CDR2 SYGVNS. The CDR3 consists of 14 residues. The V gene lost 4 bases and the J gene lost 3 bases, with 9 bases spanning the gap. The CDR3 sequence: CASSVQGANEKLFF. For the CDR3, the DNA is TGTGCCAGCAGTGTCCAGGGCGCTAATGAAAAACTGTTTTTT.

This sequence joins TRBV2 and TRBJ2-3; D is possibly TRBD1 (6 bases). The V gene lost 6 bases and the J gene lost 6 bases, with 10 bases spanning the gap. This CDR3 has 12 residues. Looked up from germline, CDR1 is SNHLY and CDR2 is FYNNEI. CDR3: CASSGQRDTQYF. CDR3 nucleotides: TGTGCCAGCAGCGGACAGCGGGATACGCAGTATTTT.

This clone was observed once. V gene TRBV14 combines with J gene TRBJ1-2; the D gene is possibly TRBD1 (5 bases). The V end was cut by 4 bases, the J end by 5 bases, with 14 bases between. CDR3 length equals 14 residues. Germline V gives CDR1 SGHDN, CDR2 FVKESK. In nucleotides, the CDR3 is TGTGCCAGCAGCCGACAGCTACCGGAGTATGGCTACACCTTC. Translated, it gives CASSRQLPEYGYTF. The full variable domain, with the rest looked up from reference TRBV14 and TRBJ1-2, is EAGVTQFPSHSVIEKGQTVTLRCDPISGHDNLYWYRRVMGKEIKFLLHFVKESKQDESGMPNNRFLAERTGGTYSTLKVQPAELEDSGVYFCASSRQLPEYGYTFGSGTRLTVV.

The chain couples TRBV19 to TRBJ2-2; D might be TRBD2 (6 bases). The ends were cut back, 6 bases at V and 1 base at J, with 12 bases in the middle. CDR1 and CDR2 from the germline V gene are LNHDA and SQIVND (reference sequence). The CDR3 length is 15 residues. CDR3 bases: TGTGCCAGTAGACAGGAGGGAGGGAACACCGGGGAGCTGTTTTTT. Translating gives CASRQEGGNTGELFF.

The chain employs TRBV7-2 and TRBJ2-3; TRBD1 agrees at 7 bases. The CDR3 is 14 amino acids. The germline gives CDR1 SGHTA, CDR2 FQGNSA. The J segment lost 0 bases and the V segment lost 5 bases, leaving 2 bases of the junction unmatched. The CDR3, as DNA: TGTGCCAGCAGCGTGACAGGGAGCACAGATACGCAGTATTTT. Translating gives CASSVTGSTDTQYF.

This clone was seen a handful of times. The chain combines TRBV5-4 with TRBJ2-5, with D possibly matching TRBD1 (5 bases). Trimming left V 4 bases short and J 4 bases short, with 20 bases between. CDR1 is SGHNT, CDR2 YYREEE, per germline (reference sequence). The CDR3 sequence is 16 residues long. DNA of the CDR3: TGTGCCAGCAGCGCAGCAATTGGGGCTTCTCGAGAGACCCAGTACTTC. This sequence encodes CASSAAIGASRETQYF.

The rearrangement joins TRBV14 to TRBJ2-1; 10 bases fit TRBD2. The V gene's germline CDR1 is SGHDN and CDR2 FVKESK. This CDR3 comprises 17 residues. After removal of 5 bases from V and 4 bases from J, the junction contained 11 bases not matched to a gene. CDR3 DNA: TGTGCCAGCAGCAGAAGGTTAGCGGGGGGCTTTTACAATGAGCAGTTCTTC. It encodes CASSRRLAGGFYNEQFF.

The CDR3 here is CAWTKPPWGTANEKLFF. CDR3 DNA: TGTGCCTGGACCAAACCCCCTTGGGGGACAGCTAATGAAAAACTGTTTTTT. The chain couples TRBV30 to TRBJ1-4; 7 positions match TRBD1. CDR3 size: 17 residues. The V segment lost 4 bases and the J segment 3 bases; nucleotides outside the gene matches: 14. Germline V gene lookup returns CDR1 GTSNPN and CDR2 SVGIG (reference sequence).

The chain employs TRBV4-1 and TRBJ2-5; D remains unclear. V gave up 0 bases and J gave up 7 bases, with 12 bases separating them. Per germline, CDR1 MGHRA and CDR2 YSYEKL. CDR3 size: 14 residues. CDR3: CASSQDPQVRTQYF. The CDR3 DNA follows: TGCGCCAGCAGCCAAGACCCCCAGGTTCGGACCCAGTACTTC.